A single sample is the source of the 5 T cell receptor beta chains below, sequenced in a study of shared clonotypes between healthy human individuals (dated by TCRdb to 2019 to 2021). Libraries were prepared through the immunoSEQ multiplex PCR assay. Sourced from immuneACCESS, this table was stored by TCRdb with only in-frame sequences that have V and J called. A share of the clones is absent; for the studies checked, an unresolved V gene accounts for under half, and the remainder has no known explanation. The sample table lists 1.5 million to 1.9 million clones, around 98% of them with a count of one. The top ten clonotypes cover about 0.42% of the sample. Sequenced: naive CD4+ T cells sorted from blood. The cell subset or site label on this specimen signifies: CD45RA+ positively selected. Receptors originate from a man younger than 45 in good health.

V usage is TRBV6-1 and J usage is TRBJ2-7; 14 nucleotides align to TRBD2. The germline V gene encodes CDR1 MNHNS and CDR2 SASEGT. The J segment lost 7 bases and the V segment lost 3 bases, leaving 8 bases of the junction unmatched. The CDR3 is 16 amino acids. Written as DNA, the CDR3 is TGTGCCAGCAGTGAGTGGGGGACTAGCGGGAGCCTTGAGCAGTACTTC. It is translated as CASSEWGTSGSLEQYF.

V and J are TRBV29-1 and TRBJ2-6; D is unclear. The CDR3 loop spans 14 amino acids. V was shortened by 6 bases and J by 2 bases, with 11 bases between the two germline ends. CDR1 is SQVTM, CDR2 ANQGSEA, per germline. CDR3 sequence: CSVSGNAGANVLTF. CDR3 DNA: TGCAGCGTCTCGGGTAACGCTGGGGCCAACGTCCTGACTTTC.

V is TRBV7-8 and J is TRBJ2-7; TRBD2 agrees at 11 bases. This CDR3 has 16 amino acids. V lost 5 bases, J lost 0 bases, and 6 bases stayed unmatched. Germline V gives CDR1 SGHVS, CDR2 FQNEAQ. CDR3 sequence (DNA): TGTGCCAGCAGCCTCGGACTAGCGGGTTACTCCTACGAGCAGTACTTC. Protein product: CASSLGLAGYSYEQYF.

CDR3 sequence (DNA): TGTGCCAGCAGGGACACATACAATGAGCAGTTCTTC. Translation: CASRDTYNEQFF. V gene TRBV28 combines with J gene TRBJ2-1, with D maybe TRBD1 (5 bases). Deletions cut 6 bases from V and 4 bases from J, with 7 bases between. CDR1 and CDR2 from the germline V gene are MDHEN and SYDVKM. This CDR3 is built from 12 residues.

This chain joins TRBV7-7 and TRBJ1-1, with TRBD1 as a possible D gene (6 bases). V lost 5 bases and J lost 4, with 11 bases in between. Germline values: CDR1 SSHAT, CDR2 FNYEAQ (reference sequence). The CDR3 spans 13 residues. The CDR3 loop is CASSADSGTEAFF. In DNA form, the CDR3 reads TGTGCCAGCAGCGCGGACAGCGGCACTGAAGCTTTCTTT. The complete variable domain, with remaining parts taken from reference TRBV7-7 and TRBJ1-1, reads GAGVSQSPRYKVTKRGQDVTLRCDPISSHATLYWYQQALGQGPEFLTYFNYEAQPDKSGLPSDRFSAERPEGSISTLTIQRTEQRDSAMYRCASSADSGTEAFFGQGTRLTVV.